The 10 T cell receptor beta chains given below trace back to one sample, sequenced in a study of T cell repertoires in cytomegalovirus infection. The antigens these receptors bind are not known. Each CDR3 protein is one row after TCRdb ran MiXCR on the reads. In the table there are hundreds of thousands of distinct CDR3 sequences, around 30% of which are singletons. The source material was cultured CD8+ T cells from PBMCs, sampled from culture after CMV antigen stimulation. The receptors shown here come from a human donor in good health (CMV status not recorded). Some clones in this sample may be carry-over from other donors' samples.

This clonotype appeared a few times. The chain is built from TRBV7-8 and TRBJ2-3, with 11 bases matching TRBD2. Germline V gives CDR1 SGHVS, CDR2 FQNEAQ. Trimming at V came to 5 bases and at J to 6 bases, leaving 10 bases not matched to a gene. The CDR3 has 16 amino acids. This CDR3 reads CASSILAGGSWDTQYF. The CDR3 DNA sequence: TGTGCCAGCAGCATCCTAGCGGGAGGATCGTGGGATACGCAGTATTTT. Supplemented by reference TRBV7-8 and TRBJ2-3, the full variable domain reads GAGVSQSPRYKVAKRGQDVALRCDPISGHVSLFWYQQALGQGPEFLTYFQNEAQLDKSGLPSDRFFAERPEGSVSTLKIQRTQQEDSAVYLCASSILAGGSWDTQYFGPGTRLTVL.

J is TRBJ2-3 and V is TRBV5-6, with D tentatively TRBD2 (7 bases). CDR3 length: 13 amino acids. V was shortened by 7 bases and J by 5 bases, with 14 bases between the two germline ends. Germline V CDR1 and CDR2: SGHDT, YYEEEE. CDR3 residues: CASRGGAGDTQYF. DNA of the CDR3: TGTGCCAGCCGTGGGGGGGCCGGAGATACGCAGTATTTT.

In this sample, this clonotype turned up a few times. V is TRBV7-6 and J is TRBJ1-5; D gene uncertain. The CDR3 runs 14 residues. Trimming removed 1 base from V and 8 bases from J, with 12 bases in between. The germline V gene encodes CDR1 SGHVS and CDR2 FNYEAQ. In DNA form, the CDR3 reads TGTGCCAGCAGCTTAGGCCCCAGTCTCAAGCCCCAGCATTTT. Its protein is CASSLGPSLKPQHF.

CDR3 nucleotides: TGTGCCAGCAGTGGCTCTAGCACCGGGGAGCTGTTTTTT. It translates to CASSGSSTGELFF. The J gene is TRBJ2-2, the V gene TRBV6-4, with D unresolved. The CDR3 consists of 13 residues. From germline, CDR1 is MRHNA and CDR2 SNTAGT. V lost 4 bases to trimming and J lost 4 bases, with 7 bases between them.

This clonotype has only a few counts. The rearrangement uses TRBV20-1 and TRBJ1-2; 9 bases match TRBD1. With V trimmed by 6 bases and J by 8 bases, 10 bases remained unmatched. Looked up from germline, CDR1 is DFQATT and CDR2 is SNEGSKA (reference sequence). The CDR3 totals 13 residues. The chain's CDR3 is CSALIQGARGYTF. CDR3 in DNA: TGCAGTGCCTTAATACAGGGGGCGCGCGGCTACACCTTC.

A few counts support this clonotype. This sequence joins TRBV28 and TRBJ2-7, with D uncertain. V shed 4 bases and J shed 4 bases, with 14 bases lying between them. There are 14 residues in the CDR3. CDR1 and CDR2 (germline): MDHEN, SYDVKM. CDR3 in amino acids: CASSSHFGLYEQYV. The CDR3 region has the DNA TGTGCCAGCAGTTCCCACTTCGGTTTGTACGAGCAGTACGTC.

This clonotype was counted at least ten times. This chain links TRBV7-8 with TRBJ2-7; 7 bases match TRBD1. CDR1 is SGHVS, CDR2 FQNEAQ, per germline. CDR3 length: 13 residues. V was pared by 5 bases and J by 2 bases, with 3 bases of the junction left unmatched. Written as DNA, the CDR3 is TGTGCCAGCAGCCCCGACAGGGCCTACGAGCAGTACGTC. Translation: CASSPDRAYEQYV.

Only a few counts were recorded for this clonotype. At one end the junction does not follow the germline gene, possibly because of a read error. The chain couples TRBV7-7 to TRBJ2-3; D may be TRBD2 (6 bases). Per the germline V gene, CDR1 is SSHAT and CDR2 is FNYEAQ (reference sequence). The CDR3 length is 16 residues. The CDR3 region is CASSLGLAVGADTQYF. In DNA, the CDR3 is TGTGCTAGCAGCTTAGGATTAGCGGTGGGGGCAGATACGCAGTATTTT.

This clonotype appeared a few times. The V gene is TRBV6-1, the J gene TRBJ1-5; D remains unclear. Germline V gene data show CDR1 as MNHNS and CDR2 as SASEGT. Trimming cost V 3 bases and J 7 bases, with 4 bases left between them. This CDR3 contains 11 residues. DNA of the CDR3: TGTGCCAGCAGTGAGATGCAGCCCCAGCATTTT. It yields the protein CASSEMQPQHF.

The CDR3 loop reads CASSLESSLHSPLHF. CDR3 sequence (DNA): TGTGCCAGCAGCTTAGAATCCTCCTTACATTCACCCCTCCACTTT. This chain connects TRBV7-4 to TRBJ1-6; no reliable D call. Trimming cost V 1 base and J 8 bases, with 12 bases left between them. CDR3 size: 15 residues. Germline-derived CDR1 and CDR2 are SGHVT and SQSDAQ.